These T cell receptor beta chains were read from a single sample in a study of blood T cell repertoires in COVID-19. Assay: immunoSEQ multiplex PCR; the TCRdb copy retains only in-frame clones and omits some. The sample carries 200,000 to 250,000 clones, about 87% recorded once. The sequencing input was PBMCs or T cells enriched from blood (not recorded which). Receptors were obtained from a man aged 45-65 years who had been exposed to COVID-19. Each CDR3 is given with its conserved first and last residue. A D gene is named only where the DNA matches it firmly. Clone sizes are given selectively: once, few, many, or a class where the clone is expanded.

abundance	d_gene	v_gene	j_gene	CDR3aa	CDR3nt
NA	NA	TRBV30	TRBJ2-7	CAWRSLGRVPYEQYF	TGTGCCTGGAGATCTTTGGGCAGGGTTCCCTACGAGCAGTACTTC
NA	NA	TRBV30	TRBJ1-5	CAWSSSRGTNSNQPQHF	TGTGCCTGGAGTTCTAGCCGTGGGACAAATAGCAATCAGCCCCAGCATTTT
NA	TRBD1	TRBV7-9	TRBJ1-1	CASGYFPGTGGARDTEAFF	TGTGCCAGCGGGTATTTTCCCGGGACAGGGGGCGCACGGGACACTGAAGCTTTCTTT
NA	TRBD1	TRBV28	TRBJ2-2	CASGTGEMTGELFF	TGTGCCAGCGGGACAGGGGAAATGACCGGGGAGCTGTTTTTT
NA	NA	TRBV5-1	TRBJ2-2	CASRPLVSGELFF	TGCGCCAGCAGGCCGCTAGTCTCCGGGGAGCTGTTTTTT
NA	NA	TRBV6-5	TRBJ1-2	CASSSRRTTNYGYTF	TGTGCCAGCAGTTCTAGACGGACTACTAACTATGGCTACACCTTC
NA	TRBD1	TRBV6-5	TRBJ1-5	CASRLRDRYQPQHF	TGTGCCAGCAGGCTTAGGGACAGATACCAGCCCCAGCATTTT
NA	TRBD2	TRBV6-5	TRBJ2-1	CATLPAGGPYEQFF	TGTGCCACCCTACCGGCGGGAGGGCCCTATGAGCAGTTCTTC
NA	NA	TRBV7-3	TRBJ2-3	CASSLTGQTTDTQYF	TGTGCCAGCAGCTTAACGGGACAAACAACAGATACGCAGTATTTT
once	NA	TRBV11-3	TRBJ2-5	CASSLGAGTEETQYF	TGTGCCAGCAGCTTAGGGGCGGGAACAGAAGAGACCCAGTACTTC
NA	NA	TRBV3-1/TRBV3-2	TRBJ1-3	CASSQLASGNTIYF	TGTGCCAGCAGCCAATTAGCATCTGGAAACACCATATATTTT
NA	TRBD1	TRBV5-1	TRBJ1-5	CASSLGDSSNQPQHF	TGCGCCAGCAGCTTGGGGGACAGTAGCAATCAGCCCCAGCATTTT
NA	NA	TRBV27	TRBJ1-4	CASSLSGQINEKLFF	TGTGCCAGCAGTTTATCTGGACAGATTAATGAAAAACTGTTTTTT
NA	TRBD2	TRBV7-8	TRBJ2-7	CASSFSGSSYEQYF	TGTGCCAGCAGCTTTAGCGGGAGCTCCTACGAGCAGTACTTC
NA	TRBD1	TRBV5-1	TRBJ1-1	CASSRQGTNTEAFF	TGCGCCAGCAGCCGACAGGGGACGAACACTGAAGCTTTCTTT
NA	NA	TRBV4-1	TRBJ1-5	CASSQVSTNQPQHF	TGCGCCAGCAGCCAAGTGAGCACCAATCAGCCCCAGCATTTT
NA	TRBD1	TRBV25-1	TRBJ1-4	CASSRTGESSLFF	TGTGCCAGCAGTAGGACAGGGGAGTCTTCACTGTTTTTT
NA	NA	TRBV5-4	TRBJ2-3	CASSPAESSTDTQYF	TGTGCCAGCAGCCCAGCGGAATCTAGCACAGATACGCAGTATTTT
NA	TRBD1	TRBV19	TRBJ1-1	CATTKGAMNTEAFF	TGTGCCACGACCAAGGGGGCTATGAACACTGAAGCTTTCTTT
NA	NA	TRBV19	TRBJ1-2	CASSIHQYTTNYGYTF	TGTGCCAGTAGTATCCATCAGTATACAACTAACTATGGCTACACCTTC
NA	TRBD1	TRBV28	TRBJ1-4	CASSFRKGASYEKLFF	TGTGCCAGCAGTTTCAGAAAGGGGGCCTCTTATGAAAAACTGTTTTTT
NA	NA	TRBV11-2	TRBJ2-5	CASSLFPGPIGTQYF	TGTGCCAGCAGCTTATTCCCCGGTCCCATTGGGACCCAGTACTTC
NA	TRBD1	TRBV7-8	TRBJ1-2	CASSLDRSYGYTF	TGTGCCAGCAGCTTGGACAGGAGCTATGGCTACACCTTC
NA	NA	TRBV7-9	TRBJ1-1	CASSSPSGTEAFF	TGTGCCAGCAGTTCCCCGTCAGGTACTGAAGCTTTCTTT
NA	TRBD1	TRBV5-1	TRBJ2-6	CASSFTTDRVGANVLTF	TGCGCCAGCAGCTTCACTACTGACAGGGTCGGGGCCAACGTCCTGACTTTC
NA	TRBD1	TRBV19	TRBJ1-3	CASSGTGHGNTIYF	TGTGCCAGCTCCGGGACAGGGCATGGAAACACCATATATTTT
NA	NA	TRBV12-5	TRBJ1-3	CASGAQRGFSGNTIYF	TGTGCTAGTGGAGCCCAAAGGGGCTTCTCTGGAAACACCATATATTTT
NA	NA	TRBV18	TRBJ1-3	CASSPYLGRPSSGNTIYF	TGTGCCAGCTCACCATACTTGGGCAGGCCGAGCTCTGGAAACACCATATATTTT
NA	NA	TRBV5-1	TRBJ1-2	CASSLQGNGYTF	TGCGCCAGCAGCTTGCAGGGTAATGGCTACACCTTC
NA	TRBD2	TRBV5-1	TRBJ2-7	CASRGTSGFSSYEQYF	TGCGCCAGCAGAGGTACTAGCGGCTTCAGCTCCTACGAGCAGTACTTC
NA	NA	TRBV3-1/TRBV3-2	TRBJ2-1	CASRPWGRYEQFF	TGTGCCAGCAGGCCCTGGGGGCGCTATGAGCAGTTCTTC
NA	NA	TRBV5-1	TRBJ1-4	CASSFGVATNEKLFF	TGCGCCAGCAGCTTCGGGGTTGCAACTAATGAAAAACTGTTTTTT
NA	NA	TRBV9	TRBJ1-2	CASSPQWTAYGYTF	TGTGCCAGCAGCCCACAGTGGACAGCCTATGGCTACACCTTC
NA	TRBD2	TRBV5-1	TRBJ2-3	CASSLAGLLQADTQYF	TGCGCCAGCAGCTTGGCGGGACTACTCCAGGCAGATACGCAGTATTTT
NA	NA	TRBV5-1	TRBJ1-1	CASSSTSDTEKAFF	TGCGCCAGCAGCTCCACAAGTGACACCGAGAAAGCTTTCTTT
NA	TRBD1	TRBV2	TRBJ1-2	CASRETGGVYGYGYTF	TGTGCCAGCAGAGAAACAGGGGGAGTCTACGGCTATGGCTACACCTTC
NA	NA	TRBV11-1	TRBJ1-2	CASSLAAADYGYTF	TGTGCCAGCAGCTTAGCCGCGGCAGACTATGGCTACACCTTC
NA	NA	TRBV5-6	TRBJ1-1	CASSPLPMNTEAFF	TGTGCCAGCAGCCCCCTACCCATGAACACTGAAGCTTTCTTT
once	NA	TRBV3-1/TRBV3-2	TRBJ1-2	CASSQVREFRRDNYGYTF	TGTGCCAGCAGCCAAGTTCGGGAGTTTCGCAGGGACAACTATGGCTACACCTTC
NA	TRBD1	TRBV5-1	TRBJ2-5	CASRNSGTGAPRVEETQYF	TGCGCCAGCAGGAACTCGGGGACAGGGGCGCCCCGGGTAGAAGAGACCCAGTACTTC
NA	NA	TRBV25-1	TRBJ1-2	CASSDSRGAGGYTF	TGTGCCAGCAGTGATAGCAGGGGCGCCGGGGGCTACACCTTC
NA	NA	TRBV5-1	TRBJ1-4	CASRRQTATNEKLFF	TGCGCCAGCAGGAGGCAAACTGCAACTAATGAAAAACTGTTTTTT
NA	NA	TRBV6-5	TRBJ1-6	CASSHLQDSPLHF	TGTGCCAGCAGCCATCTACAGGATTCACCCCTCCACTTT
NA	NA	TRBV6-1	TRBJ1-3	CASSELAPGTSGNTIYF	TGTGCCAGCAGTGAACTGGCCCCGGGGACTTCTGGAAACACCATATATTTT
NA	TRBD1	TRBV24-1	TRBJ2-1	CATSEPGQGSHEQFF	TGTGCCACCAGTGAGCCGGGACAGGGGTCCCATGAGCAGTTCTTC
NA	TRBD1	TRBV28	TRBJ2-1	CASGTGGFYNEQFF	TGTGCCTCGGGAACAGGGGGATTCTACAATGAGCAGTTCTTC
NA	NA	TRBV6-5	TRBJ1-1	CASSTNRATEAFF	TGTGCCAGCAGTACCAACAGGGCGACTGAAGCTTTCTTT
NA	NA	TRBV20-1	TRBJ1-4	CSASPGSNEKLFF	TGCAGTGCTAGTCCGGGGTCTAATGAAAAACTGTTTTTT
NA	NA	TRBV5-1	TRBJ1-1	CASSPHPGNTEAFF	TGCGCCAGCAGCCCTCATCCCGGGAACACTGAAGCTTTCTTT
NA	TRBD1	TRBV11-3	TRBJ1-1	CASSRQTGRAEAFF	TGTGCCAGCAGCCGACAGACAGGGAGAGCTGAAGCTTTCTTT
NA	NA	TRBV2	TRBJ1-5	CASSVEGAWSNQPQHF	TGTGCCAGCAGTGTGGAAGGGGCTTGGAGCAATCAGCCCCAGCATTTT
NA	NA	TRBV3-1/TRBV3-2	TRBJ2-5	CASSQDKETQYF	TGTGCCAGCAGCCAAGATAAAGAGACCCAGTACTTC
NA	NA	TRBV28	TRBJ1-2	CASSLSSGSAVYGYTF	TGTGCCAGCAGTTTATCCTCGGGGTCGGCAGTCTATGGCTACACCTTC
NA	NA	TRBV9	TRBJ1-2	CASTPQTTNYGYTF	TGTGCCAGCACTCCCCAGACAACTAACTATGGCTACACCTTC
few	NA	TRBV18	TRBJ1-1	CASSPRSGVTEAFF	TGTGCCAGCTCACCACGCTCGGGGGTCACTGAAGCTTTCTTT